This TCR beta chain stems from a study of blood T cell repertoires in COVID-19. In the study overall: Acute and convalescent COVID-19 samples came from the United States, Italy and Spain. T cells, B-cell-depleted T cells, or PBMCs supplied cDNA or gDNA.

How the authors handled the data: Reference gene primer amplification gave estimated nucleated cell counts. The data were produced by immunoSEQ multiplex PCR, yet TCRdb's version contains in-frame clones alone and is incomplete. The V and J calls and clone size are taken from that table; D and trimming were inferred from the DNA. This sample carries some 200,000 clones, 80% of them seen once, and the ten largest clones take 6% to 7.5%. The count of this clone is one. The CDR3 loop spans 15 amino acids. Germline CDR1 SNHLY, CDR2 FYNNEI. Trimming removed 3 bases from V and 4 bases from J; junction bases left unmatched: 6. Participant ages covered roughly 18 to 89 years across 24 US areas.

This TCR was sampled from a middle-aged woman with acute COVID-19. Sequenced sample: PBMCs or T cells enriched from blood (not recorded which). The V call is TRBV2, the J call TRBJ2-7, with 10 bases fitting TRBD1. The CDR3 is CASSDLGQGIYEQYF. DNA for the CDR3: TGTGCCAGCAGTGATTTGGGACAGGGGATTTACGAGCAGTACTTC.